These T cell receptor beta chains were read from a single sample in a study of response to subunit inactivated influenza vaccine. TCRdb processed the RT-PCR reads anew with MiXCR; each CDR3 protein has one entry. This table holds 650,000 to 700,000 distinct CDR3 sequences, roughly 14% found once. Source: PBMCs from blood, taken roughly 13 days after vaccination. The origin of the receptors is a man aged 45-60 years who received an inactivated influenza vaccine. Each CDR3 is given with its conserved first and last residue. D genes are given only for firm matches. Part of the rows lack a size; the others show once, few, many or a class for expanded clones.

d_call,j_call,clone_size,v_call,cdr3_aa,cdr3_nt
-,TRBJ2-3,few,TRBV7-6,CASSLASGGAGDTQYF,TGTGCCAGCAGCTTAGCGTCGGGGGGCGCGGGAGATACGCAGTATTTT
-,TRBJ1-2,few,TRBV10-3,CAISESAHLVTNYGYTF,TGTGCCATCAGTGAGTCGGCCCACCTGGTCACTAACTATGGCTACACCTTC
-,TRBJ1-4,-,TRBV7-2,CASSPGRASEKLFF,TGTGCCAGCAGCCCCGGGAGGGCTTCGGAAAAACTGTTTTTT
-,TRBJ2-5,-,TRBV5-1,CASSLAPGREETQYF,TGCGCCAGCAGCTTGGCTCCGGGACGAGAAGAGACCCAGTACTTC
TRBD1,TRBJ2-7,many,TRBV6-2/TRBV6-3,CASSYSRDRGLYEQYF,TGTGCCAGCAGTTACTCCCGGGACAGGGGGCTCTACGAGCAGTACTTC
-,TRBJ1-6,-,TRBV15,CATSREGASKSPLHF,TGTGCCACCAGCAGAGAGGGGGCGAGCAAATCACCCCTCCACTTT
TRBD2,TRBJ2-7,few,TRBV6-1,CASSITAGAFTYEQYF,TGTGCCAGCAGCATAACAGCGGGGGCCTTCACCTACGAGCAGTACTTC
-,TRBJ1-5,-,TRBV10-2,CASSEKGEGQPQHF,TGCGCCAGCAGTGAAAAGGGAGAGGGACAGCCCCAGCATTTT
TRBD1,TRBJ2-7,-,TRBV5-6,CASSRDSHYEQYF,TGTGCCAGCAGCCGGGACAGCCATTACGAGCAGTACTTC
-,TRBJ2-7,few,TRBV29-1,CSVEVHSYEQYF,TGCAGCGTTGAAGTACACAGTTACGAGCAGTACTTC
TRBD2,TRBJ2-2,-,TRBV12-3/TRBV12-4,CASSSLWTSGRNTGELFF,TGTGCCAGCAGTTCCCTGTGGACTAGCGGGAGGAACACCGGGGAGCTGTTTTTT
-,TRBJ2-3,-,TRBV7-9,CASSLSQGGRTDTQYF,TGTGCCAGCAGCTTATCCCAGGGGGGACGCACAGATACGCAGTATTTT
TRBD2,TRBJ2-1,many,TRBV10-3,CAISAGTSGRAVEQFF,TGTGCCATCAGTGCGGGGACTAGCGGGAGGGCCGTTGAGCAGTTCTTC
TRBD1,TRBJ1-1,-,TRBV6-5,CASSYSTGQVIPWEAFF,TGTGCCAGCAGTTACTCGACAGGACAGGTCATTCCCTGGGAAGCTTTCTTT
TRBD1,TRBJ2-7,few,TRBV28,CASSTYPGQGAYEQYF,TGTGCCAGCAGCACCTATCCGGGACAGGGGGCCTACGAGCAGTACTTC
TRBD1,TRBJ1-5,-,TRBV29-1,CSVVDRPNQPQHF,TGCAGCGTGGTGGACAGGCCCAATCAGCCCCAGCATTTT
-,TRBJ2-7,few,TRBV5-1,CASSLMSGEASYEQYF,TGCGCCAGCAGCTTGATGAGCGGAGAGGCCTCCTACGAGCAGTACTTC
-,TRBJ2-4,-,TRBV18,CASSPDGQNIQYF,TGTGCCAGCTCACCGGACGGGCAAAACATTCAGTACTTC
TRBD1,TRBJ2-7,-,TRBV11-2,CASSLDRFYEQYF,TGTGCCAGCAGCTTGGACAGGTTTTACGAGCAGTACTTC
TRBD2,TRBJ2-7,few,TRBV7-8,CASSLGLAGSLNEQYF,TGTGCCAGCAGCTTAGGTCTAGCGGGAAGCCTAAACGAGCAGTACTTC
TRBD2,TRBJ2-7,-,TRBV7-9,CASSDPTGLARTYEQYF,TGTGCCAGCAGCGACCCCACCGGACTAGCTAGAACCTACGAGCAGTACTTC
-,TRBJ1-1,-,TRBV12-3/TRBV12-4,CASRPGTNTEACF,TGTGCCAGCAGACCCGGGACAAACACTGAAGCTTGCTTT
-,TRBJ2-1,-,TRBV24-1,CATSDHKTGRAYNEQFF,TGTGCCACCAGTGATCATAAGACAGGACGAGCCTACAATGAGCAGTTCTTC
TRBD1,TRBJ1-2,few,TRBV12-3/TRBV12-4,CASRQGERRYGYTF,TGTGCCAGCAGACAGGGGGAAAGGAGGTATGGCTACACCTTC
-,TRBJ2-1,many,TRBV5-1,CASSLPGSYNEQFF,TGCGCCAGCAGCTTGCCAGGGTCCTACAATGAGCAGTTCTTC
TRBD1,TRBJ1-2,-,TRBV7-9,CASTLTGEYGYTF,TGTGCCAGCACCTTGACAGGGGAATACGGCTACACCTTC
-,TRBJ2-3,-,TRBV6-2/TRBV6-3,CASTPWGRGTDTQYF,TGTGCCAGCACCCCGTGGGGCAGGGGCACAGATACGCAGTATTTT
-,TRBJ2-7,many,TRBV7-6,CASSSIGRPYEQYF,TGTGCCAGCAGCTCGATAGGACGGCCGTACGAGCAGTACTTC
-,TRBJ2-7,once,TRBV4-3,CASSRVLGSSYEQYF,TGCGCCAGCAGCCGCGTATTGGGGAGCTCCTACGAGCAGTACTTC
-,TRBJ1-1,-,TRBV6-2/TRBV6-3,CASSYSQGLGNTEAFF,TGTGCCAGCAGTTACTCTCAAGGGCTGGGGAACACTGAAGCTTTCTTT
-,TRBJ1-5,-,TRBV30,CAWSVDGVNQPQHF,TGTGCCTGGAGTGTCGACGGGGTCAATCAGCCCCAGCATTTT
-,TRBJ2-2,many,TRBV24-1,CATSELDGANTGELFF,TGTGCCACCAGTGAGTTGGACGGAGCGAACACCGGGGAGCTGTTTTTT
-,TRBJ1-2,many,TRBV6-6,CASSRSNYGYTF,TGTGCCAGCAGCAGAAGTAACTATGGCTACACCTTC
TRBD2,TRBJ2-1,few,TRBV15,CATSRTSGAYNEQFF,TGTGCCACCAGCAGGACTAGCGGAGCCTACAATGAGCAGTTCTTC
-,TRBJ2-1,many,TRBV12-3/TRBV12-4,CASSFAYNEQFF,TGTGCCAGCAGTTTCGCGTACAATGAGCAGTTCTTC
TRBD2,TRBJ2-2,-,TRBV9,CASSPHSGRARGVGELFF,TGTGCCAGCAGCCCACATAGCGGGAGGGCCAGGGGTGTCGGGGAGCTGTTTTTT
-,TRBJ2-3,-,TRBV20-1,CSARDYVHTDTQYF,TGCAGTGCTAGAGATTACGTTCACACAGATACGCAGTATTTT
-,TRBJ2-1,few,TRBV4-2,CASSQRGADEQFF,TGTGCCAGCAGCCAAAGGGGGGCGGATGAGCAGTTCTTC
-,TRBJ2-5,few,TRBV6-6,CASSRPKETQYF,TGTGCCAGCAGTCGACCTAAAGAGACCCAGTACTTC
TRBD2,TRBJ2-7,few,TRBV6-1,CASGGGRSSTYEQYF,TGTGCCAGCGGGGGGGGGAGAAGTTCTACCTACGAGCAGTACTTC
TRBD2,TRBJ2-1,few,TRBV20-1,CSARPPAGTSFIDEQFF,TGCAGTGCTAGACCACCTGCCGGGACTAGCTTTATAGATGAGCAGTTCTTC
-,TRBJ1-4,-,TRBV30,CAWSENRGEKLFF,TGTGCCTGGAGCGAGAATCGGGGTGAAAAACTGTTTTTT
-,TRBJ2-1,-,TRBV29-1,CSVVPWGSYNEQFF,TGCAGCGTTGTTCCGTGGGGCTCCTACAATGAGCAGTTCTTC
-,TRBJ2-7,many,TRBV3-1,CASISQGKVREQYF,TGTGCCAGCATAAGTCAGGGAAAGGTTAGGGAGCAGTACTTC
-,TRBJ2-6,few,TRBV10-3,CAISDGGLGANVLTF,TGTGCCATCAGTGACGGGGGGCTTGGGGCCAACGTCCTGACTTTC
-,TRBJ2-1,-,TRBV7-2,CASSLGASAYNEQFF,TGTGCCAGCAGCTTAGGGGCTAGCGCCTACAATGAGCAGTTCTTC
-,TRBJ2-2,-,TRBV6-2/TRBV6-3,CASNPRRPNTGELFF,TGTGCCAGCAACCCCCGTAGACCGAACACCGGGGAGCTGTTTTTT
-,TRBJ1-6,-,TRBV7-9,CASSGNHKGSPLHF,TGTGCCAGCAGCGGAAACCATAAAGGTTCACCCCTCCACTTT
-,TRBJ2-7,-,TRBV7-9,CASSLDSRYEQYF,TGTGCCAGCAGCTTAGACAGCCGCTACGAGCAGTACTTC
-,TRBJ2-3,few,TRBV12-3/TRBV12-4,CASMNGGAGDTQYF,TGTGCCAGTATGAATGGGGGGGCTGGAGATACGCAGTATTTT
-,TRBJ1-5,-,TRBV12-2,CASRLLPYKNQPQHF,TGTGCAAGTCGCTTACTCCCTTATAAAAATCAGCCCCAGCATTTT